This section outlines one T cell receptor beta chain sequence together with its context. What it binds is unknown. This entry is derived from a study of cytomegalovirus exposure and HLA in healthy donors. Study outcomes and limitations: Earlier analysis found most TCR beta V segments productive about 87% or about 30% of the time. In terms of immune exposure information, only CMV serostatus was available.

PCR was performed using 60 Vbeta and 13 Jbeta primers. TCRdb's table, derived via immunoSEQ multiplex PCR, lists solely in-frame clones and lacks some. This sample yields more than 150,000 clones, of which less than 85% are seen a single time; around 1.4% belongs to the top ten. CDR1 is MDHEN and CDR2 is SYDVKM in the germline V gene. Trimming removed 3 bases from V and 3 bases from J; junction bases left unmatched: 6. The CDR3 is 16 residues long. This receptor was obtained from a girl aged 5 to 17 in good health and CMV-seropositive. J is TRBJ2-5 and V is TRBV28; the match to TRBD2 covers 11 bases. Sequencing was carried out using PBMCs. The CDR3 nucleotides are TGTGCCAGCAGTTTGCCACTAGCGGGGGAGAAAGAGACCCAGTACTTC. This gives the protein CASSLPLAGEKETQYF.